A single sample is the source of the 21 T cell receptor beta chains below, sequenced in a study of T-cell memory formation after mild COVID-19. TCRdb called the 5' RACE reads again in MiXCR, with one record for every CDR3 protein. The table lists roughly 240,000 distinct CDR3 sequences, about 16% of them singletons. The sequenced sample consisted of PBMCs or a T cell subset sorted from them (not recorded which). The source is a man aged 18-30 years who had mild COVID-19 (a few samples of this study predate the infection). Cell type and time point are not known.

This sequence joins TRBV20-1 and TRBJ1-1; 7 bases agree with TRBD1. With V trimmed by 2 bases and J by 5 bases, 11 bases remained unmatched. Germline CDR1 and CDR2: DFQATT and SNEGSKA (reference sequence). The CDR3 loop spans 15 amino acids. The CDR3 DNA is TGCAGTGCTAGAAATTCACAGGGGCGGAGGACTGAAGCTTTCTTT. Encoded protein: CSARNSQGRRTEAFF.

The J gene is TRBJ1-2, the V gene TRBV5-1; 8 bases align to TRBD1. The CDR3 has 15 amino acids. Germline V CDR1 and CDR2: SGHRS, YFSETQ. Losses at the gene ends were 0 bases for V and 5 bases for J; bases not matched to a gene: 6. The chain's CDR3 is CASSLGQGAEYGYTF. The CDR3 nucleotides read TGCGCCAGCAGCTTGGGGCAGGGGGCCGAATATGGCTACACCTTC. Combining the CDR3 with reference TRBV5-1 and TRBJ1-2 gives the whole variable domain KAGVTQTPRYLIKTRGQQVTLSCSPISGHRSVSWYQQTPGQGLQFLFEYFSETQRNKGNFPGRFSGRQFSNSRSEMNVSTLELGDSALYLCASSLGQGAEYGYTFGSGTRLTVV.

CDR3 sequence (DNA): TGTGCCAGCGGGCATTCCGGGACAGGGGGCATGGGTAATCAGCCCCAGCATTTT. The encoded protein is CASGHSGTGGMGNQPQHF. The V gene is TRBV6-2 or TRBV6-3, the J gene TRBJ1-5, with 12 positions matching TRBD1. Trimming took 8 bases from V and 4 from J; bases not matched to a gene: 15. Germline CDR1 and CDR2: MNHEY and SVGEGT. The CDR3 is 18 amino acids.

This clonotype was picked up a small number of times. The V call is TRBV20-1, the J call TRBJ2-1, with 12 bases lining up with TRBD2. The CDR3 spans 18 residues. The V and J ends lost 1 base and 2 bases, in that order; junction bases with no gene match: 9. Germline values: CDR1 DFQATT, CDR2 SNEGSKA (reference sequence). CDR3 in DNA: TGCAGTGCTAGAGTACACCTAGCGGGGGGGAGAACCTACAATGAGCAGTTCTTC. Amino acids: CSARVHLAGGRTYNEQFF.

In this sample, this clonotype turned up many times. This chain joins TRBV7-2 and TRBJ2-3, with D possibly TRBD1 on 6 matching bases. Trimming stripped 4 bases from V and 11 bases from J, with 16 bases between. The CDR3 loop spans 13 amino acids. Germline V CDR1 and CDR2: SGHTA, FQGNSA. CDR3 amino acids: CASSSMDSSRQYF. The CDR3 nucleotides read TGTGCCAGCAGCTCCATGGACAGTTCACGGCAGTATTTT. The full variable domain, rest sourced from reference TRBV7-2 and TRBJ2-3, is GAGVSQSPSNKVTEKGKDVELRCDPISGHTALYWYRQSLGQGLEFLIYFQGNSAPDKSGLPSDRFSAERTGGSVSTLTIQRTQQEDSAVYLCASSSMDSSRQYFGPGTRLTVL.

This chain uses TRBV6-5 with TRBJ2-3, with 8 bases that match TRBD1. The trim removed 6 bases at V and 4 bases at J, leaving 6 bases unmatched. Per germline, CDR1 MNHEY and CDR2 SVGAGI. This CDR3 comprises 14 residues. The CDR3 coding sequence is TGTGCCAGCAGACGGACAGGGCTCGCAGATACGCAGTATTTT. It specifies CASRRTGLADTQYF.

This clonotype was picked up many times. The rearrangement links TRBV7-2 to TRBJ2-6; no firm D call. CDR3 length equals 14 residues. Germline CDR1 is SGHTA and CDR2 is FQGNSA. V was pared by 2 bases and J by 3 bases, with 5 bases between. The CDR3: CASSLPRGANVLTF. CDR3 DNA: TGTGCCAGCAGCTTACCCCGTGGGGCCAACGTCCTGACTTTC.

This clonotype was counted only a few times. J is TRBJ2-7 and V is TRBV20-1, with D unresolved. V lost 3 bases, J lost 4 bases, and 7 bases lay in between. The CDR3 is made up of 11 amino acids. Germline values: CDR1 DFQATT, CDR2 SNEGSKA (reference sequence). CDR3 nucleotides: TGCAGTGCTAGCGGACCTTACGAGCAGTACGTC. Translating gives CSASGPYEQYV.

The gene calls are TRBV7-9 and TRBJ2-5; 12 positions agree with TRBD2. The CDR3 is made up of 17 amino acids. CDR1 is SEHNR and CDR2 is FQNEAQ in the germline V gene (reference sequence). V was clipped by 5 bases and J by 1 base; unmatched bases: 8. The CDR3 reads CASSVTELAGGQETQYF. In DNA, the CDR3 is TGTGCCAGCAGCGTCACCGAACTAGCGGGGGGCCAAGAGACCCAGTACTTC.

This clonotype was picked up a small number of times. This sequence joins TRBV4-3 and TRBJ2-4; a possible D gene is TRBD1 (7 bases). V dropped 0 bases and J dropped 0 bases, with 15 bases sitting between them. The CDR3 runs to 18 residues. From germline, CDR1 is LGHNA and CDR2 YSLEER. The CDR3 loop reads CASSQDFRGALAKNIQYF. CDR3 bases: TGCGCCAGCAGCCAAGATTTCAGGGGGGCACTAGCCAAAAACATTCAGTACTTC.

This clonotype showed up just a few times. The chain couples TRBV12-3 or TRBV12-4 to TRBJ1-5; maybe TRBD1 (6 bases). V gave up 4 bases and J gave up 6 bases, with 10 bases separating them. The CDR3 has 13 residues. The DNA for the CDR3 is TGTGCCAGCAGTTGGGAGACAGGTCAGCCCCAGCATTTT. Protein sequence: CASSWETGQPQHF.

This clonotype was recorded many times. The chain uses TRBV5-1 and TRBJ2-3; 13 bases map to TRBD2. Trimming at V came to 4 bases and at J to 4 bases, leaving 3 bases not matched to a gene. The CDR3 is made up of 15 amino acids. Germline loops: CDR1 SGHRS, CDR2 YFSETQ. The CDR3 DNA reads as TGCGCCAGCAGCGGGGGACTAGCGGGATCAGATACGCAGTATTTT. Encoded protein: CASSGGLAGSDTQYF.

In DNA form, the CDR3 reads TGTGCCACCAGCAGCCGTTCTACTCCGGGAAACATTCAGTACTTC. The encoded protein is CATSSRSTPGNIQYF. This chain connects TRBV15 to TRBJ2-4, with D unclear. CDR1 and CDR2 (germline): LNHNV, YYDKDF (reference sequence). This CDR3 is built from 15 residues. V lost 3 bases and J lost 6, with 15 bases in between.

This sequence joins TRBV28 and TRBJ1-2; 7 bases match TRBD1. V lost 3 bases, J lost 4 bases, and 8 bases stayed unmatched. Germline CDR1 reads MDHEN; CDR2 reads SYDVKM. The CDR3 runs to 15 residues. The CDR3 here is CASSLGNRGSYGYTF. DNA for the CDR3: TGTGCCAGCAGTTTGGGAAACAGGGGTAGCTATGGCTACACCTTC.

This clonotype came up a few times. This sequence joins TRBV4-1 and TRBJ2-2; D uncertain. The CDR3 sequence is 14 residues long. V lost 0 bases and J 5 bases, leaving 7 bases between the germline ends. The germline V gene has CDR1 MGHRA and CDR2 YSYEKL. In DNA, the CDR3 is TGCGCCAGCAGCCAAGATCGCTTAACCGGGGAGCTGTTTTTT. As protein: CASSQDRLTGELFF.

V and J are TRBV25-1 and TRBJ2-3; 8 bases line up with TRBD2. Trimming removed 5 bases from V and 2 bases from J; junction bases left unmatched: 3. This CDR3 is 14 amino acids long. Per germline, CDR1 MGHDK and CDR2 SYGVNS. CDR3 loop: CASSPRGATDTQYF. The CDR3 nucleotides read TGTGCCAGCAGTCCGCGGGGGGCCACAGATACGCAGTATTTT.

This clonotype has just a few counts. Written as DNA, the CDR3 is TGTGCCAGCAGCGTAGGAGTTTGGGACACCGGGGAGCTGTTTTTT. This sequence encodes CASSVGVWDTGELFF. The J gene is TRBJ2-2, the V gene TRBV9; D is ambiguous. Germline assignment: CDR1 SGDLS and CDR2 YYNGEE. The V end lost 0 bases, the J end lost 3 bases, and 9 bases lay between the germline ends. There are 15 residues in the CDR3.

In this sample, this clonotype turned up a few times. The chain links TRBV7-9 to TRBJ1-6; 9 bases agree with TRBD1. The J segment lost 7 bases and the V segment lost 5 bases, leaving 6 bases of the junction unmatched. This CDR3 is 15 amino acids long. Germline V gene sequence: CDR1 SEHNR, CDR2 FQNEAQ (reference sequence). DNA of the CDR3: TGTGCCAGCAGCCCCGGGACAGGGCGCAATTCACCCCTCCACTTT. Its protein product is CASSPGTGRNSPLHF.

The chain uses TRBV11-1 and TRBJ2-7; D uncertain. This CDR3 is 12 amino acids long. Germline V gene data show CDR1 as SGHAT and CDR2 as FQDESV (reference sequence). V lost 5 bases to trimming and J lost 2 bases, with 7 bases between them. The CDR3 DNA reads as TGTGCCAGCAGCCTCTGGACCTACGAGCAGTACTTC. It encodes CASSLWTYEQYF.

The chain recombines TRBV7-3 with TRBJ2-1, with 9 bases fitting TRBD2. Trimming took 5 bases from V and 5 from J; bases not matched to a gene: 4. CDR1 is SGHTA, CDR2 FQGTGA, per germline. This CDR3 has 14 residues. In nucleotides, the CDR3 is TGTGCCAGCAGCGCGGGGGGGCTTGACAATGAGCAGTTCTTC. Protein: CASSAGGLDNEQFF.

The V gene is TRBV4-1, the J gene TRBJ1-3; 7 bases fit TRBD1. The germline CDR1 and CDR2 sequences are MGHRA and YSYEKL. This CDR3 region has 17 residues. V lost 4 bases, J lost 1 base, and 10 bases stayed unmatched. The CDR3 bases are TGCGCCAGCAGCCGAACACAGGGGATCGGTTCTGGAAACACCATATATTTT. It translates to CASSRTQGIGSGNTIYF.